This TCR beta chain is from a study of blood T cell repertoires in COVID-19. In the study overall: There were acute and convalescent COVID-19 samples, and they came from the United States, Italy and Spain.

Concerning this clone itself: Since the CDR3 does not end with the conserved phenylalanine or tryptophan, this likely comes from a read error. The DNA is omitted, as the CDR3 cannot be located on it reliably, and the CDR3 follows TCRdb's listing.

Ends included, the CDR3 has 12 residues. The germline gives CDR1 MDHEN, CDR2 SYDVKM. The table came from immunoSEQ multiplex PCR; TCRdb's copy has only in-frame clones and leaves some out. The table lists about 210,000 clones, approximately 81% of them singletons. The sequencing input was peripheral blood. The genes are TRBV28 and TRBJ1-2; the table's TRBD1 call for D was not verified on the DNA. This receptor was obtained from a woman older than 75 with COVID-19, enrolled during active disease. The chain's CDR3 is CASSPQGLAPSL.